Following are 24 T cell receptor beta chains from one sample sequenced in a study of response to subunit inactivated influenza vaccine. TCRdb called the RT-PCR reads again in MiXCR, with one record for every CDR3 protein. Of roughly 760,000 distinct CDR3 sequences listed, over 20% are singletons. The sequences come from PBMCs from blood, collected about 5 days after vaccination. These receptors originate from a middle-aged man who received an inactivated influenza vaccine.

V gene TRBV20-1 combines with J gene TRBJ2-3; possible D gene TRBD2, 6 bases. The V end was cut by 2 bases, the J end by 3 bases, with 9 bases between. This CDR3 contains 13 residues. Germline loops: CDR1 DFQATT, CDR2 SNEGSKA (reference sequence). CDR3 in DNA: TGCAGTGCTAGATTCGCGGGGACAGATACGCAGTATTTT. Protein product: CSARFAGTDTQYF.

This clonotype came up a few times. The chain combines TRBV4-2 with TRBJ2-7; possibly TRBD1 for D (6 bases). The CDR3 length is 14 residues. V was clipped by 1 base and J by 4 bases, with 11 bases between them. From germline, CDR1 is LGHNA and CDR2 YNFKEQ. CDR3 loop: CASSQGQTGYEQYF. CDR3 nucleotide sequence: TGTGCCAGCAGCCAAGGACAGACAGGATACGAGCAGTACTTC.

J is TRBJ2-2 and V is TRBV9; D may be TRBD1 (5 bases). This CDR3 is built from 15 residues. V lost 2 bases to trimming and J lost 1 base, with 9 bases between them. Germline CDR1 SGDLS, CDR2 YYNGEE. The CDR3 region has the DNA TGTGCCAGCAGCGTCGACGGACAGAACACCGGGGAGCTGTTTTTT. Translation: CASSVDGQNTGELFF.

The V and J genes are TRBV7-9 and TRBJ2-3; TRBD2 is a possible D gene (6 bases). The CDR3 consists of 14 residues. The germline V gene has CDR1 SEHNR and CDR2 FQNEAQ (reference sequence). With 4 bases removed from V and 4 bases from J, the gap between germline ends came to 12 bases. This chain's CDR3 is CASSWSGFSDTQYF. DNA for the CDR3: TGTGCCAGCAGCTGGAGCGGGTTCTCAGATACGCAGTATTTT.

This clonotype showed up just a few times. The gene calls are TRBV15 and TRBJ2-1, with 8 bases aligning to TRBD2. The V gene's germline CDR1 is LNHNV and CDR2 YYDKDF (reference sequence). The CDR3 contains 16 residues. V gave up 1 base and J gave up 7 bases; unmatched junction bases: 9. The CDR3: CATSRATISGMNEQFF. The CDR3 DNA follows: TGTGCCACCAGCAGAGCGACTATTAGCGGGATGAATGAGCAGTTCTTC.

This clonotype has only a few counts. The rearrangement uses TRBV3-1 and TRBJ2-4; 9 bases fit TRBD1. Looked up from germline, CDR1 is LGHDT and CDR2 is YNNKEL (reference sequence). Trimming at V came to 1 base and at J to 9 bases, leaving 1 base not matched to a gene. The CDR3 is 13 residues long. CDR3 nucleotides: TGTGCCAGCAGCCAAGGACAGGGGGGCATTCAGTACTTC. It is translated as CASSQGQGGIQYF.

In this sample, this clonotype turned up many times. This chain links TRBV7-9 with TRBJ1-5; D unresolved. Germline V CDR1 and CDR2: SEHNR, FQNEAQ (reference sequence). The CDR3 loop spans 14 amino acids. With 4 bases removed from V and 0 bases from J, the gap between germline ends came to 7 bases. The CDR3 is CASSSRDSNQPQHF. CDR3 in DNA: TGTGCCAGCAGCTCCAGAGATAGCAATCAGCCCCAGCATTTT.

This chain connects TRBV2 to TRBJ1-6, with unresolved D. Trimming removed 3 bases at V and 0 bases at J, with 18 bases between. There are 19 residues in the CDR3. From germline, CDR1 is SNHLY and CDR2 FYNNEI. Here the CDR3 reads CASSEMRMWSPSYNSPLHF. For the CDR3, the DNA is TGTGCCAGCAGTGAGATGAGGATGTGGAGTCCCTCCTATAATTCACCCCTCCACTTT.

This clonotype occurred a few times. CDR3 sequence reads: CSVEAGPTTDTQYF. The CDR3 nucleotides are TGCAGCGTTGAAGCAGGGCCGACCACAGATACGCAGTATTTT. The rearrangement links TRBV29-1 to TRBJ2-3; D is possibly TRBD1 (5 bases). Germline CDR1 SQVTM, CDR2 ANQGSEA. V was trimmed by 1 base and J by 2 bases, leaving 10 bases between them. This CDR3 is built from 14 residues.

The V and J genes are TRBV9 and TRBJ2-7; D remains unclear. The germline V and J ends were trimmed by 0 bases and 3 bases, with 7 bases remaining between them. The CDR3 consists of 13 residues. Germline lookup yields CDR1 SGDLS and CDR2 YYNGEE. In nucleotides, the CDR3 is TGTGCCAGCAGCGTAGGGATTGACTACGAGCAGTACTTC. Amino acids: CASSVGIDYEQYF. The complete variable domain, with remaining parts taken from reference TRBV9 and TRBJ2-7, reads DSGVTQTPKHLITATGQRVTLRCSPRSGDLSVYWYQQSLDQGLQFLIQYYNGEERAKGNILERFSAQQFPDLHSELNLSSLELGDSALYFCASSVGIDYEQYFGPGTRLTVT.

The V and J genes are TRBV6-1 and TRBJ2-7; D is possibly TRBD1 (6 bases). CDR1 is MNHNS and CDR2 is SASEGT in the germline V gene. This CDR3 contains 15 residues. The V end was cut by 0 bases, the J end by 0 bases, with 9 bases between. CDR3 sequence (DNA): TGTGCCAGCAGTGAAGCGGGGGCCAACTCCTACGAGCAGTACTTC. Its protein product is CASSEAGANSYEQYF.

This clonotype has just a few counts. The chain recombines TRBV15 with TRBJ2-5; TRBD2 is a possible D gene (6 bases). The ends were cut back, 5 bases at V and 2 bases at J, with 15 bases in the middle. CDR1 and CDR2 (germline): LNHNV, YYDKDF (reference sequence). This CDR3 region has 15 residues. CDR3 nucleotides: TGTGCCACCAGCCTGGAGGGGAGGAGACAAGAGACCCAGTACTTC. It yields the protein CATSLEGRRQETQYF.

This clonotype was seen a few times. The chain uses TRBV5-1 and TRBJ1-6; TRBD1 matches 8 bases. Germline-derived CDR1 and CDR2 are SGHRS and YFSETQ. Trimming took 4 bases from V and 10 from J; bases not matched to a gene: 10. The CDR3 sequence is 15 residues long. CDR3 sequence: CASSSGQGPMSPLHF. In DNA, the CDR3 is TGCGCCAGCAGCAGCGGACAGGGCCCGATGTCACCCCTCCACTTT. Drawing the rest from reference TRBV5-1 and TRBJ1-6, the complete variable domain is KAGVTQTPRYLIKTRGQQVTLSCSPISGHRSVSWYQQTPGQGLQFLFEYFSETQRNKGNFPGRFSGRQFSNSRSEMNVSTLELGDSALYLCASSSGQGPMSPLHFGNGTRLTVT.

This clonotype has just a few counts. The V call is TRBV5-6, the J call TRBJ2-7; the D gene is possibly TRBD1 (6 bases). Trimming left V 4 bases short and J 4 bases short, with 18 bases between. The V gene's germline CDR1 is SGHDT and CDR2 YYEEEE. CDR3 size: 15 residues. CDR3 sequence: CASSEGHNTRYEQYF. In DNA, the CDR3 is TGTGCCAGCAGCGAGGGACATAACACTCGATACGAGCAGTACTTC.

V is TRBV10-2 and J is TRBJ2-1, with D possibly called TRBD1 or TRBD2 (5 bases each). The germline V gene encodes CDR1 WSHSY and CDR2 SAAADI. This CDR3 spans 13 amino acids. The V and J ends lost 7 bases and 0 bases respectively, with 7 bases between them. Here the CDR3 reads CASTGHSYNEQFF. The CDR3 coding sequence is TGCGCCAGCACGGGGCACTCCTACAATGAGCAGTTCTTC.

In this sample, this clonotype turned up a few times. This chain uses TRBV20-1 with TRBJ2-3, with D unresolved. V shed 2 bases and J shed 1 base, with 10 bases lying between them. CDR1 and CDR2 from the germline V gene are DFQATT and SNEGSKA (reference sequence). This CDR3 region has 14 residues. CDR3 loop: CSARPALRTDTQYF. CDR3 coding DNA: TGCAGTGCTAGACCCGCACTACGCACAGATACGCAGTATTTT.

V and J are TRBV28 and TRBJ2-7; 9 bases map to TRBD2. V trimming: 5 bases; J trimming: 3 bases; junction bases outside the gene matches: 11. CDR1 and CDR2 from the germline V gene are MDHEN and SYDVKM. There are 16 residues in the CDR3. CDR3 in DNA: TGTGCCAGCAGTCCAGTGATGGGCGGGGGGGGCTACGAGCAGTACTTC. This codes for CASSPVMGGGGYEQYF.

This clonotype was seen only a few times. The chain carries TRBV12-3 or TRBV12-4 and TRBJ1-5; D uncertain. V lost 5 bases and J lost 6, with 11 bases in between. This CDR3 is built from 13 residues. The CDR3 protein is CASSVKLGQPQHF. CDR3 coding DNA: TGTGCCAGCAGTGTTAAACTGGGTCAGCCCCAGCATTTT.

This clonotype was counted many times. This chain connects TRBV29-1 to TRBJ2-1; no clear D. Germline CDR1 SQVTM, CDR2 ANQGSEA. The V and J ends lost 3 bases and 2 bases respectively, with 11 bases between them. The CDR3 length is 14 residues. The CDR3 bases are TGCAGCGTTGATGGGGTCTCGACCTACAATGAGCAGTTCTTC. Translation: CSVDGVSTYNEQFF.

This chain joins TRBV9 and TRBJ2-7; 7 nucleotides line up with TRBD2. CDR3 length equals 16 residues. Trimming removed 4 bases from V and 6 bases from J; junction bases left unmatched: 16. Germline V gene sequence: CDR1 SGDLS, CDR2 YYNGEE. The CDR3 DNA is TGTGCCAGCAGCCCCAGAGAATCCCCGGGAGGTACCGAGCAGTACTTC. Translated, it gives CASSPRESPGGTEQYF.

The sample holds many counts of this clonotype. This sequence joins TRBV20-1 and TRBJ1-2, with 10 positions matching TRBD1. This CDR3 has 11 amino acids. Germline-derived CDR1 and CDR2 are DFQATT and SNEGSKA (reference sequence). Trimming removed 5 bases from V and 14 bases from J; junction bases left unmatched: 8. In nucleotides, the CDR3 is TGCAGTGCTCCCAAGACAGGGGGCGAGACCTTC. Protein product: CSAPKTGGETF.

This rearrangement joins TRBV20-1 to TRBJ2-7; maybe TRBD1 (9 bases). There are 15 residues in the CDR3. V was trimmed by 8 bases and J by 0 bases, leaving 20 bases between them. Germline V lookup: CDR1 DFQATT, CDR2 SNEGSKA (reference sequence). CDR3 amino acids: CSREGDRGSSYEQYF. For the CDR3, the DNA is TGCAGTCGGGAGGGTGACAGGGGGAGCTCCTACGAGCAGTACTTC.

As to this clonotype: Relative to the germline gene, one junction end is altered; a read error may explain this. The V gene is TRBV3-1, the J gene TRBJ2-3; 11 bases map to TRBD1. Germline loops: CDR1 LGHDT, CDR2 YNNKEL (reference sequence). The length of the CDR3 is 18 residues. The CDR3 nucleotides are TGTGCCTGCAGTTTAGCCTATGGACAGGGGGCTTTGTCAGATACGCAGTATTTT. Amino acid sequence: CACSLAYGQGALSDTQYF.

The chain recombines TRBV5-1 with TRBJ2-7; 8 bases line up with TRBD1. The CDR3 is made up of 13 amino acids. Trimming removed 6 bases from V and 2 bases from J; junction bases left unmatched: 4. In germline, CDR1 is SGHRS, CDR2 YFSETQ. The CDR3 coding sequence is TGCGCCAGCATGCAGGGGGCCACCTACGAGCAGTACTTC. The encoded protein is CASMQGATYEQYF.